Listed here are 32 T cell receptor beta chains from one sample, sequenced in a study of cytomegalovirus exposure and HLA in healthy donors. PCR used 60 Vbeta primers and 13 Jbeta primers. Sequencing was performed with immunoSEQ multiplex PCR; in TCRdb, only in-frame clones are kept and a portion is missing. The sample gives approximately 120,000 clones, around 80% of which show up once; around 9.9% is in the top ten. The sequenced material came from PBMCs. These receptors were taken from a man younger than 45 in good health and CMV-seropositive.

As for this clone: The junction and the germline gene differ at one end; a read error may be behind it. The chain joins TRBV2 to TRBJ2-3; D possibly corresponds to TRBD2 (5 bases). Germline V gene data show CDR1 as SNHLY and CDR2 as FYNNEI. This CDR3 spans 12 amino acids. DNA for the CDR3: TGTGCCAGCAGGGAAGGAGGAGATACGCAGTATTTT. Amino acid sequence: CASREGGDTQYF.

V and J are TRBV6-5 and TRBJ1-2, with D tentatively TRBD1 (5 bases). Germline values: CDR1 MNHEY, CDR2 SVGAGI. This CDR3 is built from 15 residues. With 0 bases removed from V and 2 bases from J, the gap between germline ends came to 10 bases. CDR3 residues: CASSYSDPGNYGYTF. The DNA of the CDR3 is TGTGCCAGCAGTTACTCGGACCCAGGGAACTATGGCTACACCTTC.

The chain recombines TRBV15 with TRBJ2-3, with no clear D. The germline CDR1 and CDR2 sequences are LNHNV and YYDKDF (reference sequence). There are 15 residues in the CDR3. The ends were cut back, 0 bases at V and 4 bases at J, with 11 bases in the middle. The CDR3 sequence is CATSRDRSVPDTQYF. CDR3 DNA: TGTGCCACCAGCAGAGATCGGAGTGTCCCAGATACGCAGTATTTT.

The chain employs TRBV28 and TRBJ2-7, with D possibly TRBD2 on 5 matching bases. The CDR3 has 14 amino acids. In germline, CDR1 is MDHEN, CDR2 SYDVKM. Deletions cut 6 bases from V and 5 bases from J, with 17 bases between. In DNA, the CDR3 is TGTGCCAGCAGCCCCCCTGGCGGGTCGGACGAGCAGTACTTC. This codes for CASSPPGGSDEQYF.

The chain is built from TRBV18 and TRBJ2-7; D gene ambiguous. The CDR3 runs to 14 residues. V was pared by 0 bases and J by 6 bases, with 12 bases between. The germline gives CDR1 KGHSH, CDR2 LQKENI. CDR3 amino acids: CASSPPHQTGEQYF. The CDR3 DNA reads as TGTGCCAGCTCACCACCCCACCAAACGGGCGAGCAGTACTTC.

For this clone: Distinct nucleotide sequences in the sample also encode this CDR3. This chain joins TRBV10-3 and TRBJ2-7; D possibly corresponds to TRBD1 (6 bases). With 4 bases removed from V and 1 base from J, the gap between germline ends came to 8 bases. This CDR3 spans 13 amino acids. The V gene's germline CDR1 is ENHRY and CDR2 SYGVKD. The CDR3 is CAISGQGSYEQYF. The DNA for the CDR3 is TGTGCCATCAGTGGGCAGGGGTCCTACGAGCAGTACTTC.

For this clone: The junction and the germline gene differ at one end; a read error may be behind it. The chain has TRBV4-2 and TRBJ1-1; perhaps TRBD1 as D (5 bases). Germline CDR1 and CDR2: LGHNA and YNFKEQ. The CDR3 totals 16 residues. CDR3 amino acids: CASSQDVRRGGDAGEF. The CDR3 DNA is TGTGCCAGCAGCCAAGACGTCCGCCGAGGAGGGGACGCAGGCGAATTT.

The chain is built from TRBV10-1 and TRBJ2-7, with a tentative D call TRBD1 (6 bases). The CDR3 is made up of 14 amino acids. V lost 2 bases to trimming and J lost 2 bases, with 10 bases between them. The germline CDR1 and CDR2 sequences are WNHNN and SYGVQD (reference sequence). CDR3 nucleotide sequence: TGCGCCAGCAGTGAGGGTAGGGGGACCTACGAGCAGTACTTC. Its protein product is CASSEGRGTYEQYF.

The chain links TRBV27 to TRBJ2-6; TRBD1 matches 11 bases. Germline CDR1 and CDR2: MNHEY and SMNVEV (reference sequence). This CDR3 spans 18 amino acids. The V segment lost 5 bases and the J segment 2 bases; nucleotides outside the gene matches: 8. The CDR3 DNA follows: TGTGCCAGCAGTCTTCGGGACAGGGGGTACACTGGGGCCAACGTCCTGACTTTC. Translation gives CASSLRDRGYTGANVLTF.

CDR3 loop: CASSVGQGAGRTKAFF. The DNA for the CDR3 is TGTGCCAGCAGCGTAGGTCAGGGGGCAGGGAGGACTAAAGCTTTCTTT. The genes are TRBV9 and TRBJ1-1, with 8 positions matching TRBD1. The germline gives CDR1 SGDLS, CDR2 YYNGEE. J was trimmed by 9 bases and V by 0 bases; bases with no gene match: 13. The CDR3 runs 16 residues. The full variable domain, rest sourced from reference TRBV9 and TRBJ1-1, is DSGVTQTPKHLITATGQRVTLRCSPRSGDLSVYWYQQSLDQGLQFLIQYYNGEERAKGNILERFSAQQFPDLHSELNLSSLELGDSALYFCASSVGQGAGRTKAFFGQGTRLTVV.

The V gene is TRBV5-1, the J gene TRBJ2-1, with 13 positions matching TRBD2. The CDR3 length is 19 residues. Germline CDR1 SGHRS, CDR2 YFSETQ. Trimming at V came to 4 bases and at J to 7 bases, leaving 17 bases not matched to a gene. The DNA for the CDR3 is TGCGCCAGCAGCCATATTACTAGCGGGAGGGCCCCCGGATTTAATGAGCAGTTCTTC. Its translation is CASSHITSGRAPGFNEQFF.

The rearrangement joins TRBV28 to TRBJ1-2; perhaps TRBD1 as D (5 bases). The CDR3 sequence is 15 residues long. V was clipped by 7 bases and J by 4 bases, with 19 bases between them. Germline-derived CDR1 and CDR2 are MDHEN and SYDVKM. CDR3 nucleotide sequence: TGTGCCAGCACTACAGGAATAACTTTTCCCTATGGCTACACCTTC. Its protein is CASTTGITFPYGYTF.

Only a few counts were recorded for this clone. The rearrangement uses TRBV15 and TRBJ2-1; the D is unclear. The CDR3 runs 14 residues. Germline CDR1 LNHNV, CDR2 YYDKDF (reference sequence). V was clipped by 2 bases and J by 7 bases, with 12 bases between them. CDR3 protein: CATSRTSQPNEQFF. CDR3 bases: TGTGCCACCAGCAGAACTTCACAGCCAAATGAGCAGTTCTTC.

This clone was detected a few times. The chain recombines TRBV5-1 with TRBJ1-1; TRBD1 matches at 7 bases. The ends lost 7 bases at V and 2 bases at J; junction bases unmatched: 8. Germline V gives CDR1 SGHRS, CDR2 YFSETQ. The CDR3 is made up of 14 amino acids. For the CDR3, the DNA is TGCGCCAGCTTCCGAGCAGGGGGTAACACTGAAGCTTTCTTT. It translates to CASFRAGGNTEAFF.

The chain couples TRBV30 to TRBJ1-1; maybe TRBD1 (5 bases). Germline assignment: CDR1 GTSNPN and CDR2 SVGIG (reference sequence). Between the trimmed V and J ends, which lost 4 bases and 0 bases, there was a span of 6 bases. CDR3 length equals 12 residues. CDR3 sequence: CAWTGMNTEAFF. In DNA form, the CDR3 reads TGTGCCTGGACAGGGATGAACACTGAAGCTTTCTTT.

This rearrangement joins TRBV28 to TRBJ1-2, with unresolved D. CDR3 length: 12 amino acids. CDR1 is MDHEN and CDR2 is SYDVKM in the germline V gene. V was shortened by 7 bases and J by 1 base, with 7 bases between the two germline ends. The CDR3 nucleotides are TGTGCCAGCAATGGAGTTAACTATGGCTACACCTTC. Translating it yields CASNGVNYGYTF.

This chain connects TRBV6-6 to TRBJ1-3, with D uncertain. The germline CDR1 and CDR2 sequences are MNHNY and SVGAGI (reference sequence). The CDR3 has 12 amino acids. Between the trimmed V and J ends, which lost 2 bases and 8 bases, there was a span of 7 bases. The CDR3: CASSYTSDTIYF. CDR3 nucleotide sequence: TGTGCCAGCAGTTACACTTCGGACACCATATATTTT.

The rearrangement links TRBV7-2 to TRBJ2-5, with 7 nucleotides matching TRBD2. Germline values: CDR1 SGHTA, CDR2 FQGNSA. V lost 5 bases to trimming and J lost 1 base; unmatched junction nucleotides: 4. The CDR3 sequence is 14 residues long. Written as DNA, the CDR3 is TGTGCCAGCAGCCGTACTAGCGTCCAAGAGACCCAGTACTTC. Encoded protein: CASSRTSVQETQYF. The whole variable domain, filled in from reference TRBV7-2 and TRBJ2-5, reads GAGVSQSPSNKVTEKGKDVELRCDPISGHTALYWYRQSLGQGLEFLIYFQGNSAPDKSGLPSDRFSAERTGGSVSTLTIQRTQQEDSAVYLCASSRTSVQETQYFGPGTRLLVL.

This chain connects TRBV11-3 to TRBJ2-1; TRBD1 agrees at 11 bases. CDR3 length: 14 residues. With 3 bases clipped from V and 13 bases from J, the junction kept 8 bases outside the gene matches. Germline CDR1 reads SGHNT; CDR2 reads YENEEA. In DNA, the CDR3 is TGTGCCAGCAGCTTTTCCGGGACAGGGGGACTACAGTTCTTC. Translated: CASSFSGTGGLQFF.

The chain carries TRBV10-3 and TRBJ2-5, with D unclear. Deletions cut 4 bases from V and 3 bases from J, with 3 bases between. From germline, CDR1 is ENHRY and CDR2 SYGVKD. The CDR3 runs 11 residues. CDR3 DNA: TGTGCCATCAGTGTAGAAGAGACCCAGTACTTC. Amino acids: CAISVEETQYF.

V gene TRBV19 combines with J gene TRBJ2-7, with 11 bases identical to TRBD2. The CDR3 contains 15 residues. Germline values: CDR1 LNHDA, CDR2 SQIVND (reference sequence). V shed 3 bases and J 2 bases; nucleotides not matched to a gene: 3. CDR3 residues: CASSMGLADTYEQYF. The CDR3 DNA is TGTGCCAGTAGTATGGGACTAGCGGATACCTACGAGCAGTACTTC.

The J gene is TRBJ2-1, the V gene TRBV19; D is ambiguous. This CDR3 has 14 residues. Germline CDR1 is LNHDA and CDR2 is SQIVND (reference sequence). Trimming cost V 0 bases and J 9 bases, with 12 bases left between them. CDR3 in DNA: TGTGCCAGTAGTATAGATCTGCGGTCGAGTGAGCAGTTCTTC. It yields the protein CASSIDLRSSEQFF. The full variable domain, in which reference TRBV19 and TRBJ2-1 provide the parts outside the CDR3, is DGGITQSPKYLFRKEGQNVTLSCEQNLNHDAMYWYRQDPGQGLRLIYYSQIVNDFQKGDIAEGYSVSREKKESFPLTVTSAQKNPTAFYLCASSIDLRSSEQFFGPGTRLTVL.

The chain uses TRBV11-3 and TRBJ1-2; D remains ambiguous. The CDR3 covers 16 residues. The V end was cut by 5 bases, the J end by 1 base, with 17 bases between. Germline-derived CDR1 and CDR2 are SGHNT and YENEEA. Here the CDR3 DNA reads TGTGCCAGCAGCCATGTACTGGGAGAGGGTAACTATGGCTACACCTTC. Translating it yields CASSHVLGEGNYGYTF.

There are a few counts of this clone. The chain joins TRBV5-4 to TRBJ1-2; D remains ambiguous. CDR3 length: 15 residues. Looked up from germline, CDR1 is SGHNT and CDR2 is YYREEE (reference sequence). Between the trimmed V and J ends, which lost 0 bases and 4 bases, there was a span of 13 bases. The CDR3 region has the DNA TGTGCCAGCAGCTTGGGGTCCGGGGTAGGCTATGGCTACACCTTC. Protein product: CASSLGSGVGYGYTF.

V gene TRBV27 combines with J gene TRBJ2-2, with TRBD2 matching 13 bases. Germline assignment: CDR1 MNHEY and CDR2 SMNVEV (reference sequence). V lost 6 bases and J lost 5; bases outside the gene matches: 9. This CDR3 is built from 17 residues. The CDR3 region is CASRRPGLAGITGELFF. CDR3 DNA sequence: TGTGCCAGCAGGAGGCCGGGACTAGCGGGAATTACCGGGGAGCTGTTTTTT.

The CDR3, as DNA: TGTGCCAGCAGCGTCCAACCGGAGGCGTCTAATGAAAAACTGTTTTTT. Its translation is CASSVQPEASNEKLFF. The rearrangement links TRBV9 to TRBJ1-4, with D unclear. The CDR3 runs to 16 residues. Trimming removed 2 bases at V and 3 bases at J, with 14 bases between. Germline CDR1 SGDLS, CDR2 YYNGEE.

This clone has just one count. The chain uses TRBV19 and TRBJ2-2; 9 bases map to TRBD2. CDR1 is LNHDA, CDR2 SQIVND, per germline (reference sequence). CDR3 size: 14 residues. With 5 bases clipped from V and 5 bases from J, the junction kept 3 bases outside the gene matches. CDR3 DNA: TGTGCCAGTAGTTTTGCGGGGGGGACCGGGGAGCTGTTTTTT. The encoded protein is CASSFAGGTGELFF.

This clone came up once. The chain recombines TRBV4-3 with TRBJ2-3; tentative D call: TRBD2 (6 bases). The CDR3 is 16 amino acids. Deletions cut 0 bases from V and 5 bases from J, with 15 bases between. Per germline, CDR1 LGHNA and CDR2 YSLEER. Here the CDR3 reads CASSQEVGNGGDTQYF. Written as DNA, the CDR3 is TGCGCCAGCAGCCAAGAGGTCGGGAACGGGGGAGATACGCAGTATTTT.

The chain joins TRBV4-3 to TRBJ2-1; D might be TRBD2 (6 bases). The V gene's germline CDR1 is LGHNA and CDR2 YSLEER. V was shortened by 0 bases and J by 4 bases, with 16 bases between the two germline ends. The CDR3 is 17 amino acids. The CDR3 sequence is CASSQDGALGGYNEQFF. The CDR3 DNA is TGCGCCAGCAGCCAAGATGGGGCCCTGGGAGGATACAATGAGCAGTTCTTC.

Many counts were recorded for this clone. The chain joins TRBV30 to TRBJ2-2; 10 bases line up with TRBD2. The CDR3 is made up of 18 amino acids. The ends lost 0 bases at V and 3 bases at J; junction bases unmatched: 10. The V gene's germline CDR1 is GTSNPN and CDR2 SVGIG (reference sequence). In nucleotides, the CDR3 is TGTGCCTGGAGTGTACTAGCGGGAACTTTAAAAGACACCGGGGAGCTGTTTTTT. This gives the protein CAWSVLAGTLKDTGELFF.

This rearrangement joins TRBV2 to TRBJ2-7; possibly TRBD1 for D (6 bases). V was trimmed by 6 bases and J by 2 bases, leaving 14 bases between them. Germline V gene lookup returns CDR1 SNHLY and CDR2 FYNNEI. The CDR3 loop spans 14 amino acids. The CDR3 spells CASRLGTSTYEQYF. The CDR3 DNA is TGTGCCAGCAGGCTGGGGACATCCACCTACGAGCAGTACTTC.

The chain couples TRBV20-1 to TRBJ1-1; D is perhaps TRBD1 (6 bases). CDR3 length equals 11 residues. Per germline, CDR1 DFQATT and CDR2 SNEGSKA (reference sequence). V lost 6 bases, J lost 7 bases, and 12 bases lay in between. The CDR3 DNA reads as TGCAGTGCGCCCCGAGGGGGTGAAGCTTTCTTT. Translated, it gives CSAPRGGEAFF.